One and the same sample provided the 31 T cell receptor beta chains below, sequenced in a study of blood T cell repertoires in COVID-19. Only in-frame clones appear in the TCRdb table, and some are missing; sequencing was by immunoSEQ multiplex PCR. The sample lists roughly 430,000 clones; roughly 87% were seen once. Source material: PBMCs or T cells enriched from blood (not recorded which). The receptor set was obtained from a woman aged 40 to 49 with acute COVID-19.

The chain joins TRBV18 to TRBJ1-6, with 9 bases matching TRBD1. V trimming: 4 bases; J trimming: 3 bases; junction bases outside the gene matches: 4. CDR3 length equals 16 residues. Germline V CDR1 and CDR2: KGHSH, LQKENI. The CDR3 sequence: CASSQGQGGYNSPLHF. The DNA for the CDR3 is TGTGCCAGCTCACAGGGACAGGGAGGCTATAATTCACCCCTCCACTTT.

The V and J genes are TRBV5-1 and TRBJ1-3; no clear D gene. Germline V CDR1 and CDR2: SGHRS, YFSETQ. The germline V and J ends were trimmed by 0 bases and 0 bases, with 7 bases remaining between them. The CDR3 loop spans 15 amino acids. Here the CDR3 reads CASSLAPRSGNTIYF. Here the CDR3 DNA reads TGCGCCAGCAGCTTGGCTCCTCGCTCTGGAAACACCATATATTTT.

The chain joins TRBV3-1 (or the pseudogene TRBV3-2) to TRBJ1-4; D is unresolved. Trimming left V 3 bases short and J 2 bases short, with 13 bases between. This CDR3 contains 16 residues. CDR1 and CDR2 from the germline V gene are LGHDT and YNNKEL (reference sequence). For the CDR3, the DNA is TGTGCCAGCAGCCATGAGGGAAGTGCCACTAATGAAAAACTGTTTTTT. It specifies CASSHEGSATNEKLFF.

J is TRBJ2-5 and V is TRBV5-4, with TRBD2 identical over 10 bases. The germline V gene has CDR1 SGHNT and CDR2 YYREEE (reference sequence). This CDR3 has 18 residues. V dropped 0 bases and J dropped 6; count of bases not matched to a gene: 14. CDR3 sequence: CASSLGRDLAGGPKTQYF. The CDR3 DNA is TGTGCCAGCAGCTTGGGTCGGGATTTAGCGGGGGGCCCGAAGACCCAGTACTTC.

This chain connects TRBV19 to TRBJ1-6, with TRBD1 matching over 9 bases. The CDR3 totals 15 residues. Germline CDR1 LNHDA, CDR2 SQIVND (reference sequence). V shed 3 bases and J 10 bases; nucleotides not matched to a gene: 7. The DNA for the CDR3 is TGTGCCAGTAGTATCCTGGGACAGGGCAAATCACCCCTCCACTTT. This sequence encodes CASSILGQGKSPLHF.

The V gene is TRBV11-3, the J gene TRBJ2-1; 7 bases line up with TRBD1. Germline CDR1 and CDR2: SGHNT and YENEEA. The trim removed 5 bases at V and 0 bases at J, leaving 7 bases unmatched. This CDR3 is 16 amino acids long. CDR3 sequence (DNA): TGTGCCAGCAGCCGGGGACAGCTTAGCTCCTACAATGAGCAGTTCTTC. Residues: CASSRGQLSSYNEQFF.

The V gene is TRBV15, the J gene TRBJ2-3; maybe TRBD1 (5 bases). Per the germline V gene, CDR1 is LNHNV and CDR2 is YYDKDF (reference sequence). CDR3 length: 15 residues. The V end lost 2 bases, the J end lost 0 bases, and 9 bases lay between the germline ends. CDR3 sequence reads: CATSRTRQSTDTQYF. CDR3 bases: TGTGCCACCAGCAGAACCCGACAGAGCACAGATACGCAGTATTTT.

This chain links TRBV2 with TRBJ2-7; 8 bases match TRBD2. Per germline, CDR1 SNHLY and CDR2 FYNNEI. V lost 8 bases, J lost 4 bases, and 10 bases stayed unmatched. CDR3 length: 14 residues. CDR3 DNA sequence: TGTGCCAGCGGGGGCCTAGCGGGCGGTTACGAGCAGTACTTC. Translating it yields CASGGLAGGYEQYF.

In this sample, this clone turned up a few times. The genes are TRBV19 and TRBJ2-5; 7 bases are shared with TRBD1. The germline gives CDR1 LNHDA, CDR2 SQIVND (reference sequence). The CDR3 extends over 13 amino acids. V was clipped by 3 bases and J by 4 bases; unmatched bases: 2. CDR3: CASSMAGGETQYF. CDR3 sequence (DNA): TGTGCCAGTAGTATGGCAGGGGGAGAGACCCAGTACTTC.

V gene TRBV19 combines with J gene TRBJ2-2, with 7 bases lining up with TRBD2. The CDR3 contains 17 residues. V shed 3 bases and J 1 base; nucleotides not matched to a gene: 8. The V gene's germline CDR1 is LNHDA and CDR2 SQIVND (reference sequence). The CDR3 bases are TGTGCCAGTAGTATCTTTGATCGGGGGGAGAACACCGGGGAGCTGTTTTTT. Its protein product is CASSIFDRGENTGELFF.

V gene TRBV24-1 combines with J gene TRBJ2-7, with 8 bases aligning to TRBD1. Per the germline V gene, CDR1 is KGHDR and CDR2 is SFDVKD. The V gene end was trimmed by 4 bases and the J gene end by 5 bases; junction bases not matched to a gene: 6. The CDR3 consists of 14 residues. The CDR3 region is CATSENTGGHEQYF. CDR3 in DNA: TGTGCCACCAGTGAGAATACAGGGGGACACGAGCAGTACTTC.

The chain couples TRBV6-5 to TRBJ1-2; 8 bases fit TRBD1. V shed 5 bases, J shed 4 bases, and the junction held 6 bases outside the gene matches. Per germline, CDR1 MNHEY and CDR2 SVGAGI. The CDR3 is 14 residues long. The CDR3 protein is CASSPGQAIYGYTF. The DNA of the CDR3 is TGTGCCAGCAGTCCGGGACAGGCAATCTATGGCTACACCTTC.

V is TRBV18 and J is TRBJ1-1; D is perhaps TRBD1 (6 bases). CDR3 length: 13 residues. V was clipped by 6 bases and J by 5 bases, with 13 bases between them. Germline assignment: CDR1 KGHSH and CDR2 LQKENI. This chain's CDR3 is CASSPRGLTEAFF. In nucleotides, the CDR3 is TGTGCCAGCTCGCCCAGGGGTTTAACTGAAGCTTTCTTT.

V and J are TRBV2 and TRBJ2-1; TRBD2 matches 14 bases. The CDR3 has 17 residues. The ends lost 8 bases at V and 4 bases at J; junction bases unmatched: 10. Germline loops: CDR1 SNHLY, CDR2 FYNNEI. CDR3 DNA sequence: TGTGCCAGCGCGGACCCCGGGACTAGCGGGGGATACAATGAGCAGTTCTTC. This codes for CASADPGTSGGYNEQFF. Combining the CDR3 with reference TRBV2 and TRBJ2-1 gives the whole variable domain EPEVTQTPSHQVTQMGQEVILRCVPISNHLYFYWYRQILGQKVEFLVSFYNNEISEKSEIFDDQFSVERPDGSNFTLKIRSTKLEDSAMYFCASADPGTSGGYNEQFFGPGTRLTVL.

The CDR3 DNA follows: TGTGCCAGCAGCTGGGGACAGGGGGACCAAGAGACCCAGTACTTC. This encodes CASSWGQGDQETQYF. The chain couples TRBV7-9 to TRBJ2-5; 11 bases are shared with TRBD1. Germline values: CDR1 SEHNR, CDR2 FQNEAQ (reference sequence). V was clipped by 4 bases and J by 0 bases; unmatched bases: 1. The CDR3 extends over 15 amino acids.

The chain employs TRBV4-1 and TRBJ1-4; D is perhaps TRBD1 (5 bases). V lost 0 bases, J lost 8 bases, and 10 bases lay in between. Germline CDR1 and CDR2: MGHRA and YSYEKL. The CDR3 sequence is 14 residues long. The DNA for the CDR3 is TGCGCCAGCAGCCAAGACCCAGGGCCCGAAAAACTGTTTTTT. Its translation: CASSQDPGPEKLFF.

This chain joins TRBV5-1 and TRBJ2-5; the D is unclear. The germline V gene encodes CDR1 SGHRS and CDR2 YFSETQ. Trimming shortened V by 4 bases and J by 2 bases, and 12 bases separated the two germline ends. This CDR3 contains 14 residues. CDR3 coding DNA: TGCGCCAGCAGCCCCAACGGAGTTCAAGAGACCCAGTACTTC. Its translation is CASSPNGVQETQYF.

The chain joins TRBV10-3 to TRBJ1-1, with D perhaps matching TRBD1 (5 bases). The germline V and J ends were trimmed by 10 bases and 5 bases, with 17 bases remaining between them. The CDR3 covers 13 residues. Per the germline V gene, CDR1 is ENHRY and CDR2 is SYGVKD. CDR3 protein: CATEDTQGTEAFF. In DNA form, the CDR3 reads TGTGCCACAGAAGACACCCAGGGAACTGAAGCTTTCTTT.

As for this clone: At the DNA level, this CDR3 is encoded by other sequences in the same sample as well. The chain combines TRBV18 with TRBJ1-2; the D is unclear. V dropped 0 bases and J dropped 5 bases, with 10 bases sitting between them. The length of the CDR3 is 14 residues. Germline loops: CDR1 KGHSH, CDR2 LQKENI. The CDR3 DNA reads as TGTGCCAGCTCACCACCGGGAGGAGGTTATGGCTACACCTTC. It specifies CASSPPGGGYGYTF. Drawing the rest from reference TRBV18 and TRBJ1-2, the complete variable domain is NAGVMQNPRHLVRRRGQEARLRCSPMKGHSHVYWYRQLPEEGLKFMVYLQKENIIDESGMPKERFSAEFPKEGPSILRIQQVVRGDSAAYFCASSPPGGGYGYTFGSGTRLTVV.

This sequence joins TRBV25-1 and TRBJ1-2; perhaps TRBD1 as D (5 bases). This CDR3 has 15 amino acids. The germline V and J ends were trimmed by 1 base and 0 bases, with 9 bases remaining between them. The germline gives CDR1 MGHDK, CDR2 SYGVNS. The CDR3, as DNA: TGTGCCAGCAGTGAATTCGCAGGGACTAACTATGGCTACACCTTC. Encoded protein: CASSEFAGTNYGYTF.

This chain connects TRBV2 to TRBJ1-3, with 7 bases fitting TRBD1. The germline gives CDR1 SNHLY, CDR2 FYNNEI. V trimming: 4 bases; J trimming: 0 bases; junction bases outside the gene matches: 3. This CDR3 contains 15 residues. CDR3 residues: CASSGGQYSGNTIYF. In DNA form, the CDR3 reads TGTGCCAGCAGTGGGGGACAGTACTCTGGAAACACCATATATTTT.

V usage is TRBV2 and J usage is TRBJ2-7; D is unresolved. V was clipped by 2 bases and J by 3 bases, with 14 bases between them. The germline V gene has CDR1 SNHLY and CDR2 FYNNEI. The CDR3 contains 15 residues. CDR3 protein: CASSESTPPFYEQYF. CDR3 nucleotide sequence: TGTGCCAGCAGTGAATCTACTCCTCCCTTCTACGAGCAGTACTTC.

The chain employs TRBV9 and TRBJ1-4, with a possible D match to TRBD1 (6 bases). The CDR3 has 12 residues. Germline assignment: CDR1 SGDLS and CDR2 YYNGEE. Trimming stripped 6 bases from V and 8 bases from J, with 11 bases between. CDR3 residues: CASNREGEKLFF. The DNA of the CDR3 is TGTGCCAGCAACAGGGAAGGCGAAAAACTGTTTTTT.

The J gene is TRBJ2-3, the V gene TRBV7-6, with D tentatively TRBD1 (6 bases). The CDR3 totals 14 residues. The V and J ends lost 4 bases and 8 bases respectively, with 16 bases between them. Germline CDR1 reads SGHVS; CDR2 reads FNYEAQ. CDR3 residues: CASSSPSVGGTQYF. As DNA, the CDR3 is TGTGCCAGCAGCTCCCCATCGGTAGGGGGTACGCAGTATTTT.

V is TRBV30 and J is TRBJ2-1; possible D gene TRBD1, 6 bases. CDR3 length: 13 residues. V lost 0 bases to trimming and J lost 5 bases, with 8 bases between them. Germline V lookup: CDR1 GTSNPN, CDR2 SVGIG (reference sequence). The chain's CDR3 is CAWSVTGNNEQFF. The CDR3 DNA reads as TGTGCCTGGAGTGTAACAGGGAACAATGAGCAGTTCTTC. The full variable domain, rest sourced from reference TRBV30 and TRBJ2-1, is SQTIHQWPATLVQPVGSPLSLECTVEGTSNPNLYWYRQAAGRGLQLLFYSVGIGQISSEVPQNLSASRPQDRQFILSSKKLLLSDSGFYLCAWSVTGNNEQFFGPGTRLTVL.

The chain employs TRBV23-1 and TRBJ1-2; the D is unclear. TRBV23-1 falls under the ORF class, with uncertain function. This CDR3 region has 21 residues. The germline V and J ends were trimmed by 3 bases and 6 bases, with 35 bases remaining between them. The CDR3 bases are TGCGCCAGCAGTCACCTGGTCGAACTAGGTACCGGGGTCCCATTAAGTGATGGCTACACCTTC. The encoded protein is CASSHLVELGTGVPLSDGYTF.

In its sample, this clone was seen once. The rearrangement links TRBV13 to TRBJ2-5, with 7 bases lining up with TRBD1. The trim removed 5 bases at V and 1 base at J, leaving 4 bases unmatched. The CDR3 runs to 14 residues. Germline loops: CDR1 PRHDT, CDR2 FYEKMQ (reference sequence). The CDR3 protein is CASSLRQGQETQYF. The CDR3 DNA sequence: TGTGCCAGCAGCCTGAGACAGGGCCAAGAGACCCAGTACTTC. The full variable domain, rest sourced from reference TRBV13 and TRBJ2-5, is AAGVIQSPRHLIKEKRETATLKCYPIPRHDTVYWYQQGPGQDPQFLISFYEKMQSDKGSIPDRFSAQQFSDYHSELNMSSLELGDSALYFCASSLRQGQETQYFGPGTRLLVL.

This chain links TRBV2 with TRBJ2-7, with D maybe TRBD2 (6 bases). The V end lost 4 bases, the J end lost 3 bases, and 10 bases lay between the germline ends. CDR3 length: 13 residues. Germline V CDR1 and CDR2: SNHLY, FYNNEI. The CDR3 region has the DNA TGTGCCAGCAGTGTCTGGCGGGACTACGAGCAGTACTTC. It encodes CASSVWRDYEQYF.

The chain links TRBV5-5 to TRBJ2-2; no firm D call. CDR1 and CDR2 (germline): SGHKS, YYEKEE (reference sequence). The V and J ends lost 0 bases and 3 bases respectively, with 12 bases between them. The CDR3 covers 16 residues. The CDR3 DNA sequence: TGTGCCAGCAGCTTGGGCCTCCGAGGTTACACCGGGGAGCTGTTTTTT. Protein product: CASSLGLRGYTGELFF.

CDR3 protein: CASSPLLAGGTDTQYF. CDR3 sequence (DNA): TGTGCCAGCTCACCACTCCTAGCGGGGGGCACAGATACGCAGTATTTT. The J gene is TRBJ2-3, the V gene TRBV18, with TRBD2 matching over 10 bases. The V and J ends lost 1 base and 1 base, in that order; junction bases with no gene match: 2. The CDR3 extends over 16 amino acids. Germline-derived CDR1 and CDR2 are KGHSH and LQKENI.

The chain combines TRBV27 with TRBJ2-1, with 7 bases that match TRBD2. This CDR3 is 13 amino acids long. Germline loops: CDR1 MNHEY, CDR2 SMNVEV (reference sequence). J lost 7 bases, V lost 8 bases, and 8 bases had no gene match. The CDR3 sequence is CASRLASGNEQFF. In DNA, the CDR3 is TGTGCCAGCCGGTTGGCTAGCGGAAATGAGCAGTTCTTC.